The present T cell receptor (beta chain) was sequenced within a study of T cells in women clearing cervical HPV infection. Broader study findings: Richness differences could reflect unmeasured T-cell content per sample.

The assay was immunoSEQ multiplex PCR, and TCRdb's table has in-frame clones only and misses some. The sample holds tens of thousands of clones. V lost 5 bases and J lost 6; bases outside the gene matches: 4. The germline gives CDR1 MNHEY, CDR2 SVGEGT. The CDR3 extends over 13 amino acids. Comments on this clone: Its target is unknown. Read sequence stops 3 residues before the CDR3 end, and the germline J gene provides the missing end.

The source is a woman between 18 and 75 years old with a cervical HPV16 infection that either progressed to CIN3+ or cleared (not recorded which). Sequencing was done on a sample of blood buffy coat. J is TRBJ2-1 and V is TRBV6-2 or TRBV6-3, with 7 bases aligning to TRBD1. CDR3 DNA, as far as it was read: TGTGCCAGCAGTAGGGACAGTGTCAATGAG. It specifies CASSRDSVNE. The full CDR3 is CASSRDSVNEQFF.